This T cell receptor (beta chain) was recovered during a study of cytomegalovirus exposure and HLA in healthy donors. As for the study in general: Most genotyped donors, over 70% of around 370, had Caucasian-associated genetic ancestry.

The sample holds one count of this clone. PCR employed 60 Vbeta and 13 Jbeta primers. Some clones are missing from TCRdb's copy, which holds only in-frame ones; the method was immunoSEQ multiplex PCR. This sample has 150,000 to 200,000 clones, with approximately 72% found just once. This CDR3 has 14 amino acids. Germline CDR1 is MNHEY and CDR2 is SMNVEV (reference sequence). J lost 14 bases, V lost 3 bases, and 5 bases had no gene match. The receptor was isolated from a human donor in good health. Material for sequencing was PBMCs. The V gene is TRBV27, the J gene TRBJ2-3; 16 bases agree with TRBD2. CDR3 amino acids: CASSFGTSGGDPYF. The DNA for the CDR3 is TGTGCCAGCAGTTTCGGGACTAGCGGGGGGGATCCGTATTTT.